This is a list of T cell receptor beta chains from one sample in a study of cytomegalovirus exposure and HLA in healthy donors. This table comes from immunoSEQ multiplex PCR, and its TCRdb copy is limited to in-frame clones, with some not included. The table shows about 89,000 clones, with less than 70% occurring only once. Sequenced material: PBMCs. Receptor source: a human donor in good health. CDR3s include the opening cysteine and the closing phenylalanine or tryptophan. The order of the fields is clone size, V gene, D gene, J gene, CDR3 DNA, CDR3 protein. The D gene is left open where the match is weak. Some rows have no size entry. The others give once, few or many, or a class for an expanded clone.

clone size: .
V gene: TRBV5-1
D gene: TRBD1
J gene: TRBJ1-2
CDR3 DNA: TGCGCCAGCAGCCCCCAGACAGGGGGATTCTATGGCTACACCTTC
CDR3 protein: CASSPQTGGFYGYTF

clone size: .
V gene: TRBV19
D gene: .
J gene: TRBJ1-4
CDR3 DNA: TGTGCCAGTAGTATAGGGGCTTTCGGGGTGACAACTAATGAAAAACTGTTTTTT
CDR3 protein: CASSIGAFGVTTNEKLFF

clone size: few
V gene: TRBV6-5
D gene: .
J gene: TRBJ1-1
CDR3 DNA: TGTGCCAGCAGTTTGCGGGGGGTTGAAGCTTTCTTT
CDR3 protein: CASSLRGVEAFF

clone size: .
V gene: TRBV6-5
D gene: .
J gene: TRBJ2-5
CDR3 DNA: TGTGCCAGCAGTTACCCCGCAAGGGGGGGTCGAGAGACCCAGTACTTC
CDR3 protein: CASSYPARGGRETQYF

clone size: .
V gene: TRBV19
D gene: .
J gene: TRBJ2-7
CDR3 DNA: TGTGCCAGTAGTCTACACAGGGACGGGTCCTACGAGCAGTACTTC
CDR3 protein: CASSLHRDGSYEQYF

clone size: .
V gene: TRBV4-1
D gene: .
J gene: TRBJ2-7
CDR3 DNA: TGCGCCAGCAGCCAGGGTCCAACAGATTACGAGCAGTACTTC
CDR3 protein: CASSQGPTDYEQYF

clone size: .
V gene: TRBV5-5
D gene: .
J gene: TRBJ2-3
CDR3 DNA: TGTGCCAGCAGCTTGGTTCAGTACACAGATACGCAGTATTTT
CDR3 protein: CASSLVQYTDTQYF

clone size: .
V gene: TRBV15
D gene: TRBD2
J gene: TRBJ2-5
CDR3 DNA: TGTGCCACCAGCACCAGACTAGCGGGGGATCAAGAGACCCAGTACTTC
CDR3 protein: CATSTRLAGDQETQYF

clone size: .
V gene: TRBV1
D gene: .
J gene: TRBJ2-5
CDR3 DNA: TGCACCAGCAGCCAAGTCTTCGGGACTACGACGCAGACCCAGTACTTC
CDR3 protein: CTSSQVFGTTTQTQYF

clone size: few
V gene: TRBV5-4
D gene: TRBD1
J gene: TRBJ1-4
CDR3 DNA: TGTGCCAGCAGCCCGGACAGGGTAAACGAAAAACTGTTTTTT
CDR3 protein: CASSPDRVNEKLFF

clone size: .
V gene: TRBV7-6
D gene: .
J gene: TRBJ2-5
CDR3 DNA: TGTGCCAGCAGCCCGTCACCGGGCGGGGAAGAGACCCAGTACTTC
CDR3 protein: CASSPSPGGEETQYF

clone size: .
V gene: TRBV2
D gene: TRBD1
J gene: TRBJ2-7
CDR3 DNA: TGTGCCAGCAGCGCAGGGGGACAGGGCGTATTTGCGAGCGAGCAGTACTTC
CDR3 protein: CASSAGGQGVFASEQYF

clone size: .
V gene: TRBV6-1
D gene: .
J gene: TRBJ1-2
CDR3 DNA: TGTGCCAGCATGGGGAGTCTGATAGCTAACTATGGCTACACCTTC
CDR3 protein: CASMGSLIANYGYTF

clone size: .
V gene: TRBV5-1
D gene: TRBD2
J gene: TRBJ2-5
CDR3 DNA: TGCGCCAGCAGCTTAACTAGCGGGGGGCTCCAAGAGACCCAGTACTTC
CDR3 protein: CASSLTSGGLQETQYF

clone size: .
V gene: TRBV5-6
D gene: .
J gene: TRBJ1-1
CDR3 DNA: TGTGCCAGCAGCCAATATCTCAAGTGGGGAGCTCCGAAAGCTTTCTTT
CDR3 protein: CASSQYLKWGAPKAFF

clone size: few
V gene: TRBV10-3
D gene: .
J gene: TRBJ1-2
CDR3 DNA: TGTGCCATCAGGATCGACCCGTCGGGTTATGGCTACACCTTC
CDR3 protein: CAIRIDPSGYGYTF

clone size: .
V gene: TRBV9
D gene: .
J gene: TRBJ2-5
CDR3 DNA: TGTGCCAGCAGCGTAAGCACAGCCCAAGAGACCCAGTACTTC
CDR3 protein: CASSVSTAQETQYF

clone size: .
V gene: TRBV29-1
D gene: .
J gene: TRBJ1-1
CDR3 DNA: TGCAGCGTAGCCTCGGGACTCAGAGAATTTGAAGCTTTCTTT
CDR3 protein: CSVASGLREFEAFF

clone size: .
V gene: TRBV11-2
D gene: .
J gene: TRBJ2-3
CDR3 DNA: TGTGCCAGCAGCTTAATTTTAGCCCCAGATACGCAGTATTTT
CDR3 protein: CASSLILAPDTQYF

clone size: .
V gene: TRBV12-5
D gene: TRBD1
J gene: TRBJ2-3
CDR3 DNA: TGTGCTAGTGGGGGGGCGCCCGGGACAGGGGGCGCAGATACGCAGTATTTT
CDR3 protein: CASGGAPGTGGADTQYF

clone size: few
V gene: TRBV5-5
D gene: .
J gene: TRBJ1-1
CDR3 DNA: TGTGCCAGCAGCTTGGAGGGAGACCGCCGGGAAGCTTTCTTT
CDR3 protein: CASSLEGDRREAFF

clone size: .
V gene: TRBV7-6
D gene: .
J gene: TRBJ1-4
CDR3 DNA: TGTGCCAGCAGCCCCGGTCATGAAAAACTGTTTTTT
CDR3 protein: CASSPGHEKLFF

clone size: .
V gene: TRBV11-3
D gene: .
J gene: TRBJ2-3
CDR3 DNA: TGTGCCAGCAGCCCGCGTCTAGCGATCCATACGCAGTATTTT
CDR3 protein: CASSPRLAIHTQYF

clone size: once
V gene: TRBV7-6
D gene: TRBD1
J gene: TRBJ1-2
CDR3 DNA: TGTGCCAAGTCGAACAGGGGGCCGGGGTATGGCTACACCTTC
CDR3 protein: CAKSNRGPGYGYTF

clone size: .
V gene: TRBV7-8
D gene: .
J gene: TRBJ2-1
CDR3 DNA: TGTGCCAGCAGCCCTAAACCGGGTATTGGGTTCCGGCACAATGAGCAGTTCTTC
CDR3 protein: CASSPKPGIGFRHNEQFF

clone size: .
V gene: TRBV5-1
D gene: TRBD2
J gene: TRBJ2-5
CDR3 DNA: TGCGCCAGCAGCTTGAGCTTAGGACTAGCGGGGGGGCCGAAGGAGACCCAGTACTTC
CDR3 protein: CASSLSLGLAGGPKETQYF

clone size: .
V gene: TRBV6-1
D gene: .
J gene: TRBJ2-5
CDR3 DNA: TGTGCCAGCGCGGGGTTCCAAGAAACCCAGTACTTC
CDR3 protein: CASAGFQETQYF

clone size: .
V gene: TRBV27
D gene: TRBD1
J gene: TRBJ2-7
CDR3 DNA: TGTGCCAGCAGTTGGGGACAGGGGGCTTTCTACGAGCAGTACTTC
CDR3 protein: CASSWGQGAFYEQYF

clone size: .
V gene: TRBV19
D gene: .
J gene: TRBJ2-7
CDR3 DNA: TGTGCCAGTAGTCTACAGGGTATGAGCTACGAGCAGTACTTC
CDR3 protein: CASSLQGMSYEQYF